Listed below are T cell receptor beta chains from one sample, sequenced in a study of blood T cell repertoires in COVID-19. TCRdb keeps only in-frame clones here, not all; method: immunoSEQ multiplex PCR. This table has some 67,000 clones, roughly 85% appearing once. Specimen: peripheral blood. These receptors came from a woman aged 80 or older with acute or convalescent COVID-19. Both conserved end residues are part of each CDR3. The D gene is left open where the match is weak. Part of the rows lack a size; the others show once, few, many or a class for expanded clones.

j_gene	d_gene	abundance	v_gene	CDR3aa	CDR3nt
TRBJ2-4	NA	NA	TRBV18	CASSPPAPEGNIQYF	TGTGCCAGCTCACCCCCGGCCCCCGAGGGAAACATTCAGTACTTC
TRBJ2-5	TRBD2	NA	TRBV7-2	CASSPASGRALETQYF	TGTGCCAGCAGCCCCGCCAGCGGGAGGGCCTTGGAGACCCAGTACTTC
TRBJ2-5	TRBD1	NA	TRBV28	CASSLDRVIETQYF	TGTGCCAGCAGTTTGGACAGGGTAATAGAGACCCAGTACTTC
TRBJ1-2	TRBD1	few	TRBV19	CASSTPWDRDLEYGYTF	TGTGCCAGTTCTACCCCCTGGGACAGGGATCTAGAATATGGCTACACCTTC
TRBJ1-5	TRBD1	NA	TRBV24-1	CATRDRDNQPQHF	TGTGCCACCCGGGACAGGGACAATCAGCCCCAGCATTTT
TRBJ1-5	TRBD1	NA	TRBV28	CASSWDRGTNQPQHF	TGTGCCAGCAGCTGGGACAGGGGCACCAATCAGCCCCAGCATTTT
TRBJ2-1	TRBD2	NA	TRBV5-1	CASSLSTSVNEQFF	TGCGCCAGCAGCTTGTCCACTAGCGTCAATGAGCAGTTCTTC
TRBJ2-5	NA	NA	TRBV19	CASSMGRRRGEETQYF	TGTGCCAGTAGTATGGGGAGGAGGAGGGGCGAAGAGACCCAGTACTTC
TRBJ1-3	NA	NA	TRBV28	CASSLGGGALSGNTIYF	TGTGCCAGCAGTTTAGGCGGAGGGGCCCTCTCTGGAAACACCATATATTTT
TRBJ2-5	TRBD1	NA	TRBV29-1	CSINRDRQETQYF	TGCAGCATCAACCGGGACAGGCAAGAGACCCAGTACTTC
TRBJ2-1	NA	NA	TRBV6-5	CASSYSIGGKQFF	TGTGCCAGCAGTTACTCGATCGGCGGGAAGCAGTTCTTC
TRBJ2-1	TRBD2	few	TRBV5-1	CASSEGTSGSNEQFF	TGCGCCAGCAGCGAAGGGACTAGCGGGAGTAATGAGCAGTTCTTC
TRBJ1-1	TRBD1	once	TRBV11-2	CASSSGTEMNTEAFF	TGTGCCAGCAGCTCCGGGACAGAAATGAACACTGAAGCTTTCTTT
TRBJ1-1	TRBD1	NA	TRBV19	CASSSSPQGAEAFF	TGTGCCAGTAGTTCCTCCCCACAGGGGGCGGAAGCTTTCTTT
TRBJ2-3	NA	NA	TRBV12-1	CASSFITQGDRGRGTDTQYF	TGTGCCAGCAGCTTCATCACCCAGGGGGACAGGGGGCGCGGCACAGATACGCAGTATTTT
TRBJ2-5	NA	NA	TRBV19	CASSGGSQETQYF	TGTGCCAGTAGTGGGGGGAGCCAAGAGACCCAGTACTTC
TRBJ2-6	NA	NA	TRBV28	CASSSSSLGANVLTF	TGTGCCAGCAGTTCTTCTTCCCTTGGGGCCAACGTCCTGACTTTC
TRBJ1-6	TRBD1	once	TRBV5-6	CASTQFGDRRLYNSPLHF	TGTGCCAGCACCCAATTTGGGGACAGAAGGCTCTATAATTCACCCCTCCACTTT
TRBJ2-2	NA	NA	TRBV3-1/TRBV3-2	CASTLMAGAPGELFF	TGTGCCAGCACCCTTATGGCGGGGGCCCCCGGGGAGCTGTTTTTT
TRBJ2-1	NA	NA	TRBV3-1/TRBV3-2	CASSLLSGSGHNEQFF	TGTGCCAGCAGCCTACTAAGCGGGTCGGGACACAATGAGCAGTTCTTC
TRBJ2-2	TRBD1	few	TRBV6-6	CASSRTGSGELFF	TGTGCCAGCTCTCGGACAGGGTCCGGGGAGCTGTTTTTT
TRBJ1-2	TRBD1	NA	TRBV10-3	CAISLSGTGASGYTF	TGTGCCATCAGCTTATCCGGGACAGGGGCCTCCGGCTACACCTTC
TRBJ1-1	NA	NA	TRBV3-1/TRBV3-2	CASGEDENTEAFF	TGTGCCAGCGGGGAGGACGAGAACACTGAAGCTTTCTTT
TRBJ2-2	TRBD1	NA	TRBV2	CASSEREGAIGELFF	TGTGCCAGCAGTGAACGAGAGGGGGCTATCGGGGAGCTGTTTTTT
TRBJ1-5	NA	NA	TRBV7-2	CASSSTGVSNQPQHF	TGTGCCAGCAGCTCGACAGGAGTTAGCAATCAGCCCCAGCATTTT
TRBJ1-5	NA	few	TRBV7-8	CASSLGSGADYSNQPQHF	TGTGCCAGCAGCTTGGGGTCAGGGGCCGATTATAGCAATCAGCCCCAGCATTTT
TRBJ2-1	NA	NA	TRBV6-2/TRBV6-3	CASSPRGTYNEQFF	TGTGCCAGCAGTCCCCGCGGGACCTACAATGAGCAGTTCTTC
TRBJ2-1	TRBD2	NA	TRBV5-4	CASSFQVAGHNEQFF	TGTGCCAGCAGCTTTCAGGTAGCGGGCCACAATGAGCAGTTCTTC